The clone carrying this T cell receptor beta chain has just a few counts. Its specificity is unknown. Investigators reverse transcribed all isolated RNA, so they sequenced expressed TCRB transcripts. Roughly 3.5 million reads per sample on average were obtained from naive, central memory and regulatory T cell samples. Clones were read by immunoSEQ multiplex PCR, and TCRdb kept only the in-frame ones, dropping some. The repertoire has approximately 130,000 clones, roughly 17% of them found once; the top ten carry roughly 2.6%. The data originate from a study of beta chain features in type 1 diabetes. About the research overall: Comparable age, gender and cell yields were observed in patients relative to healthy donors.

There are 11 residues in the CDR3. Germline V gene data show CDR1 as SEHNR and CDR2 as FQNEAQ (reference sequence). Trimming took 6 bases from V and 6 from J, leaving 6 bases between them. Sorting based on CD45RO/CCR7/CD25/CD127/CD95/CD27 separated CD4+ naive, central memory, regulatory and stem cell-like memory cells. Study outcomes and limitations: Shortening that was moderate but significant affected the TCRB CDR3s of Type 1 diabetes patients in all four CD4+ subsets. The cDNA sequencing approach could over-represent high-TCR-expressing cells.

Sequenced material: central memory CD4+ T cells from blood. The sequence derives from a young man with type 1 diabetes. The chain joins TRBV7-9 to TRBJ1-5; no clear D gene. Here the CDR3 DNA reads TGTGCCAGCAGTCCGACTCAGCCCCAGCATTTT. It yields the protein CASSPTQPQHF.